This TCR beta chain was sequenced in a study of blood T cells in healthy people across ages. Remarks on this clonotype: Its antigen is unknown.

In germline, CDR1 is MNHEY, CDR2 SMNVEV (reference sequence). V was pared by 3 bases and J by 7 bases, with 12 bases between. The CDR3 length is 14 residues. Sample-barcoded 5' priming and a J-beta primer mix drove a second PCR of roughly 7 to 11 cycles. A template-switch adaptor that had 12 random nucleotides put a tag on each cDNA molecule. A single record per CDR3 protein comes from TCRdb applying MiXCR to the 5' RACE reads. The repertoire holds approximately 600,000 distinct CDR3 sequences, with about 53% as singletons. Study-level findings and limits: The unknown donor CMV status may have confounded expanded clonotype changes.

Per individual sample, total RNA of at least 5 micrograms was extracted. The TCR comes from a man aged 55 to 69 in good health. The chain recombines TRBV27 with TRBJ1-4, with a possible D match to TRBD1 (6 bases). Input material: blood. CDR3 sequence (DNA): TGTGCCAGCAGTTTCGGGGGGCCGGGTGAAAAACTGTTTTTT. It encodes CASSFGGPGEKLFF.